The 32 T cell receptor beta chains listed next were all sequenced from one sample in a study of blood T cells in healthy people across ages. A second PCR, run for about 7 to 12 cycles, used a sample-barcoded 5' primer plus a J-beta primer mix. Each CDR3 protein gets one entry after TCRdb re-called the 5' RACE reads with MiXCR. The sample has 1.5 million to 2 million distinct CDR3 sequences; 40% to 55% are singletons. The specimen sequenced was blood. The receptors were sampled from a woman between 40 and 50 years old in good health.

V and J are TRBV6-5 and TRBJ2-7, with TRBD2 as a possible D gene (5 bases). There are 13 residues in the CDR3. V lost 2 bases and J 5 bases, leaving 10 bases between the germline ends. The germline gives CDR1 MNHEY, CDR2 SVGAGI. The CDR3 bases are TGTGCCAGCAGTTACAGGGTCGGGGACGAGCAGTACTTC. Protein product: CASSYRVGDEQYF.

CDR3 bases: TGCAGTGCTGTTGGACCGTGGAGAGACTATGGCTACACCTTC. Translating gives CSAVGPWRDYGYTF. This sequence joins TRBV20-1 and TRBJ1-2; unclear D gene. This CDR3 spans 14 amino acids. CDR1 is DFQATT, CDR2 SNEGSKA, per germline (reference sequence). V was shortened by 5 bases and J by 3 bases, with 16 bases between the two germline ends.

This clonotype showed up many times. V and J are TRBV6-2 or TRBV6-3 and TRBJ2-3; D is unclear. Germline-derived CDR1 and CDR2 are MNHEY and SVGEGT. The CDR3 runs to 12 residues. V dropped 6 bases and J dropped 2 bases, with 6 bases sitting between them. The CDR3 sequence: CASSTNTDTQYF. CDR3 nucleotide sequence: TGTGCCAGCAGCACCAACACAGATACGCAGTATTTT.

The chain couples TRBV20-1 to TRBJ1-6; 7 bases align to TRBD1. From germline, CDR1 is DFQATT and CDR2 SNEGSKA (reference sequence). The V gene end was trimmed by 0 bases and the J gene end by 8 bases; junction bases not matched to a gene: 10. The length of the CDR3 is 16 residues. The CDR3 DNA reads TGCAGTGCTAGAGATCGGGGCAGGGGGATTGATTCACCCCTCCACTTT. Residues: CSARDRGRGIDSPLHF.

This clonotype came up a few times. The rearrangement joins TRBV2 to TRBJ2-5; 10 positions match TRBD2. V lost 6 bases and J lost 8; bases outside the gene matches: 12. Germline CDR1 reads SNHLY; CDR2 reads FYNNEI. This CDR3 comprises 15 residues. The CDR3 loop is CASRTTSGVPGTQYF. CDR3 DNA: TGTGCCAGCAGGACTACTAGCGGGGTTCCGGGAACCCAGTACTTC.

This clonotype has just a few counts. This sequence joins TRBV6-1 and TRBJ2-7, with D possibly TRBD1 on 5 matching bases. CDR1 and CDR2 from the germline V gene are MNHNS and SASEGT. The V end lost 10 bases, the J end lost 3 bases, and 13 bases lay between the germline ends. This CDR3 is built from 12 residues. CDR3 in amino acids: CAIQDGYYEQYF. The CDR3, as DNA: TGTGCCATACAGGACGGCTACTACGAGCAGTACTTC.

J is TRBJ1-5 and V is TRBV7-9; D is ambiguous. V gave up 4 bases and J gave up 0 bases, with 7 bases separating them. This CDR3 has 14 residues. CDR1 and CDR2 from the germline V gene are SEHNR and FQNEAQ (reference sequence). The CDR3 is CASSWLGSNQPQHF. The DNA for the CDR3 is TGTGCCAGCAGCTGGTTGGGTAGCAATCAGCCCCAGCATTTT.

V usage is TRBV4-1 and J usage is TRBJ1-4; D is unclear. Trimming removed 3 bases at V and 0 bases at J, with 11 bases between. This CDR3 spans 16 amino acids. CDR1 is MGHRA and CDR2 is YSYEKL in the germline V gene. The DNA for the CDR3 is TGCGCCAGCAGCCACCGAGACAAGACAACTAATGAAAAACTGTTTTTT. The encoded protein is CASSHRDKTTNEKLFF.

The chain combines TRBV7-4 with TRBJ2-3, with D unresolved. The germline V and J ends were trimmed by 5 bases and 5 bases, with 17 bases remaining between them. The CDR3 has 15 residues. Per the germline V gene, CDR1 is SGHVT and CDR2 is SQSDAQ. CDR3 in amino acids: CASSPGPPKGDTQYF. CDR3 bases: TGTGCCAGCAGCCCCGGGCCCCCGAAGGGAGATACGCAGTATTTT.

The chain uses TRBV20-1 and TRBJ2-3; TRBD2 might be the D (6 bases). The CDR3 loop spans 17 amino acids. The ends were cut back, 3 bases at V and 2 bases at J, with 21 bases in the middle. Germline CDR1 reads DFQATT; CDR2 reads SNEGSKA (reference sequence). This CDR3 reads CSARARGGIYYTDTQYF. The DNA of the CDR3 is TGCAGTGCTAGGGCACGGGGCGGGATCTACTACACAGATACGCAGTATTTT.

V usage is TRBV2 and J usage is TRBJ1-6; D may be TRBD1 (5 bases). Per germline, CDR1 SNHLY and CDR2 FYNNEI. This CDR3 contains 14 residues. The V gene lost 3 bases and the J gene lost 6 bases, with 9 bases spanning the gap. The CDR3 coding sequence is TGTGCCAGCAGTGAGGTCGGGGCTAATTCACCCCTCCACTTT. This translates into CASSEVGANSPLHF.

The rearrangement joins TRBV4-1 to TRBJ2-5, with 13 bases lining up with TRBD2. V shed 0 bases, J shed 2 bases, and the junction held 0 bases outside the gene matches. The CDR3 loop spans 16 amino acids. CDR1 and CDR2 (germline): MGHRA, YSYEKL. CDR3 DNA: TGCGCCAGCAGCCAAGAGACTAGCGGGGGGCAAGAGACCCAGTACTTC. Translation gives CASSQETSGGQETQYF.

For this clonotype: Germline is not matched at one junction end, which may reflect a read error. The CDR3 coding sequence is TGTGCCAACAGCTTAGCCTTGAACTATGGCTACACCTTC. This codes for CANSLALNYGYTF. The chain couples TRBV7-9 to TRBJ1-2; D gene uncertain. This CDR3 contains 13 residues. Germline V gene data show CDR1 as SEHNR and CDR2 as FQNEAQ (reference sequence).

J is TRBJ2-2 and V is TRBV12-3 or TRBV12-4; 15 nucleotides align to TRBD2. The V segment lost 7 bases and the J segment 4 bases; nucleotides outside the gene matches: 7. The CDR3 spans 17 residues. CDR3 protein: CASTRTSGGASTGELFF. The CDR3 DNA reads TGTGCCAGCACCAGGACTAGCGGGGGGGCAAGCACCGGGGAGCTGTTTTTT.

V gene TRBV6-5 combines with J gene TRBJ1-4; D unresolved. Germline CDR1 reads MNHEY; CDR2 reads SVGAGI. The CDR3 runs to 13 residues. V was cut by 11 bases and J by 0 bases, with 10 bases left in between. CDR3 loop: CAAQATTNEKLFF. Written as DNA, the CDR3 is TGTGCCGCCCAGGCGACAACTAATGAAAAACTGTTTTTT.

This sequence joins TRBV29-1 and TRBJ1-4; TRBD1 aligns across 8 bases. This CDR3 is 14 amino acids long. Per germline, CDR1 SQVTM and CDR2 ANQGSEA. V was pared by 6 bases and J by 5 bases, with 8 bases of the junction left unmatched. The DNA for the CDR3 is TGCAGCGTGAAGGGGACAGGACGAAATGAAAAACTGTTTTTT. This gives the protein CSVKGTGRNEKLFF.

The gene calls are TRBV4-2 and TRBJ1-2; D not certain. This CDR3 comprises 13 residues. The V end was cut by 2 bases, the J end by 2 bases, with 6 bases between. Germline-derived CDR1 and CDR2 are LGHNA and YNFKEQ. The CDR3 DNA reads TGTGCCAGCAGCCAATCCCAGAACTATGGCTACACCTTC. It encodes CASSQSQNYGYTF.

There are a few counts of this clonotype. One junction end does not reproduce the germline sequence, and a read error may be involved. DNA of the CDR3: TGTACCCCTAGCTCCTACAATGAGCAGTTCTTC. Amino acid sequence: CTPSSYNEQFF. The V and J genes are TRBV20-1 and TRBJ2-1, with D unresolved. This CDR3 contains 11 residues. Per the germline V gene, CDR1 is DFQATT and CDR2 is SNEGSKA (reference sequence).

The genes are TRBV4-1 and TRBJ1-6; D call uncertain. Germline V gene sequence: CDR1 MGHRA, CDR2 YSYEKL. The CDR3 loop spans 13 amino acids. The V gene lost 2 bases and the J gene lost 8 bases, with 7 bases spanning the gap. The chain's CDR3 is CASSQLPYSPLHF. The CDR3, as DNA: TGCGCCAGCAGCCAACTGCCTTATTCACCCCTCCACTTT.

This chain uses TRBV7-2 with TRBJ2-1, with TRBD2 identical over 16 bases. V trimming: 3 bases; J trimming: 7 bases; junction bases outside the gene matches: 9. This CDR3 has 18 residues. Germline-derived CDR1 and CDR2 are SGHTA and FQGNSA. CDR3 coding DNA: TGTGCCAGCAGCTTTAGTCTGGGACTAGCGGGGGGGGGTAATGAGCAGTTCTTC. Its protein product is CASSFSLGLAGGGNEQFF.

The count of this clonotype is one. The V call is TRBV4-3, the J call TRBJ1-2; D gene uncertain. V was trimmed by 0 bases and J by 7 bases, leaving 18 bases between them. The CDR3 length is 16 residues. CDR1 is LGHNA and CDR2 is YSLEER in the germline V gene. CDR3 residues: CASSQDLTRADGGYTF. In nucleotides, the CDR3 is TGCGCCAGCAGCCAAGATTTGACCCGTGCCGATGGTGGCTACACCTTC.

The chain has TRBV7-3 and TRBJ1-1; no definite D call. Germline values: CDR1 SGHTA, CDR2 FQGTGA. The CDR3 sequence is 14 residues long. The V and J ends lost 4 bases and 3 bases respectively, with 12 bases between them. CDR3 in amino acids: CASSSSPGDTEAFF. In DNA, the CDR3 is TGTGCCAGCAGCTCCAGCCCCGGGGACACTGAAGCTTTCTTT.

Only a few counts were recorded for this clonotype. The genes are TRBV27 and TRBJ1-1; 7 bases line up with TRBD1. Germline CDR1 MNHEY, CDR2 SMNVEV (reference sequence). The V gene end was trimmed by 4 bases and the J gene end by 2 bases; junction bases not matched to a gene: 4. This CDR3 has 14 residues. The CDR3 reads CASSYRGSNTEAFF. CDR3 DNA: TGTGCCAGCAGTTACAGGGGAAGTAACACTGAAGCTTTCTTT.

In DNA form, the CDR3 reads TGCAGTGCTAAGGCTCCGGGGGCCAGGCTGGACGGGCAGTTCTTC. The encoded protein is CSAKAPGARLDGQFF. The V and J genes are TRBV20-1 and TRBJ2-1; D tentatively reads TRBD1 or TRBD2 (6 bases each). Trimming shortened V by 4 bases and J by 12 bases, and 25 bases separated the two germline ends. CDR3 size: 15 residues. CDR1 is DFQATT and CDR2 is SNEGSKA in the germline V gene (reference sequence).

This clonotype was found a few times. The gene calls are TRBV10-3 and TRBJ2-5; D call uncertain. V lost 0 bases, J lost 3 bases, and 5 bases lay in between. Germline-derived CDR1 and CDR2 are ENHRY and SYGVKD. The CDR3 consists of 13 residues. The CDR3 DNA reads TGTGCCATCAGTGAGTCACCTAAAGAGACCCAGTACTTC. Translating gives CAISESPKETQYF.

The genes are TRBV15 and TRBJ2-5, with 11 bases lining up with TRBD1. Germline CDR1 reads LNHNV; CDR2 reads YYDKDF (reference sequence). The CDR3 contains 17 residues. The V segment lost 0 bases and the J segment 4 bases; nucleotides outside the gene matches: 7. The CDR3 loop reads CATSRDFGQGARETQYF. The CDR3 DNA reads as TGTGCCACCAGCAGAGATTTCGGACAGGGGGCGAGAGAGACCCAGTACTTC.

The chain employs TRBV5-1 and TRBJ1-1; a possible D gene is TRBD1 (6 bases). The CDR3 runs 16 residues. V dropped 1 base and J dropped 4 bases, with 17 bases sitting between them. CDR1 and CDR2 from the germline V gene are SGHRS and YFSETQ. The CDR3, as DNA: TGCGCCAGCAGCTTGCGATTTGTGGGAGGGGGCACTGAAGCTTTCTTT. Amino acids: CASSLRFVGGGTEAFF.

V gene TRBV11-2 combines with J gene TRBJ2-4; 9 bases map to TRBD2. After removal of 1 base from V and 0 bases from J, the junction contained 16 bases not matched to a gene. Germline loops: CDR1 SGHAT, CDR2 FQNNGV. This CDR3 is 21 amino acids long. The CDR3 sequence is CASSLVMSGGPEHEAKNIQYF. For the CDR3, the DNA is TGTGCCAGCAGCTTAGTTATGAGCGGGGGGCCGGAACACGAAGCCAAAAACATTCAGTACTTC.

V is TRBV10-3 and J is TRBJ2-3, with no clear D. Germline V gene sequence: CDR1 ENHRY, CDR2 SYGVKD. Trimming shortened V by 7 bases and J by 0 bases, and 8 bases separated the two germline ends. This CDR3 has 13 amino acids. The CDR3 loop is CAITRDSTDTQYF. The CDR3 coding sequence is TGTGCCATCACCAGAGATAGCACAGATACGCAGTATTTT.

The chain combines TRBV29-1 with TRBJ2-3, with D possibly being TRBD1 or TRBD2 (6 bases each). Looked up from germline, CDR1 is SQVTM and CDR2 is ANQGSEA. The V end lost 4 bases, the J end lost 0 bases, and 20 bases lay between the germline ends. The CDR3 loop spans 17 amino acids. The DNA of the CDR3 is TGCAGCGTTGCCGGACAGCTAACTAGCACTAGCACAGATACGCAGTATTTT. Translation gives CSVAGQLTSTSTDTQYF.

In this sample, this clonotype turned up a few times. The rearrangement uses TRBV20-1 and TRBJ1-6, with D possibly being TRBD1 (5 bases). Trimming removed 3 bases from V and 9 bases from J, with 12 bases in between. The CDR3 totals 13 residues. Germline V lookup: CDR1 DFQATT, CDR2 SNEGSKA (reference sequence). The CDR3: CSASRGASSPLHF. The CDR3 bases are TGCAGTGCTAGCAGAGGGGCTAGTTCACCCCTCCACTTT.

This rearrangement joins TRBV6-2 or TRBV6-3 to TRBJ2-5; no definite D call. The V end lost 10 bases, the J end lost 8 bases, and 17 bases lay between the germline ends. Germline CDR1 MNHEY, CDR2 SVGEGT. The CDR3 is 12 residues long. CDR3 DNA sequence: TGTGCCAACACCGAGGACCGCCGAACCCAGTACTTC. As protein: CANTEDRRTQYF.